A single sample gave rise to the 10 T cell receptor beta chains below, sequenced in a study of somatic mutations in cytotoxic T cells in rheumatoid arthritis. Produced via immunoSEQ multiplex PCR; TCRdb's table is partial and in-frame only. The table lists some 14,000 clones, 65% to 80% of them singletons. Sample: CD8+ T cells sorted from blood. Receptor source: an adult with rheumatoid arthritis.

This clone occurred once. The chain links TRBV27 to TRBJ1-2; weak D call: TRBD1 (5 bases). Trimming shortened V by 5 bases and J by 8 bases, and 24 bases separated the two germline ends. This CDR3 region has 16 residues. Per germline, CDR1 MNHEY and CDR2 SMNVEV (reference sequence). CDR3 residues: CASSVSGGARSWGYTF. CDR3 bases: TGTGCCAGCAGTGTCTCGGGAGGGGCGAGATCGTGGGGCTACACCTTC.

This clone appeared a few times. The rearrangement uses TRBV11-2 and TRBJ2-2; TRBD2 aligns across 10 bases. This CDR3 is 15 amino acids long. Trimming at V came to 3 bases and at J to 4 bases, leaving 2 bases not matched to a gene. Germline CDR1 reads SGHAT; CDR2 reads FQNNGV. The chain's CDR3 is CASSFSGGFTGELFF. DNA of the CDR3: TGTGCCAGCAGCTTTAGCGGGGGGTTCACCGGGGAGCTGTTTTTT.

The genes are TRBV7-8 and TRBJ1-1; possibly TRBD1 for D (6 bases). V was clipped by 3 bases and J by 0 bases, with 8 bases between them. Germline assignment: CDR1 SGHVS and CDR2 FQNEAQ. This CDR3 region has 14 residues. The CDR3, as DNA: TGTGCCAGCAGCTTGAGGGGGGTGAACACTGAAGCTTTCTTT. Encoded protein: CASSLRGVNTEAFF.

The chain combines TRBV6-5 with TRBJ2-7; TRBD1 matches at 10 bases. The V gene end was trimmed by 6 bases and the J gene end by 4 bases; junction bases not matched to a gene: 9. The CDR3 length is 15 residues. Germline V gives CDR1 MNHEY, CDR2 SVGAGI. CDR3 protein: CASRNGQGDIYEQYF. As DNA, the CDR3 is TGTGCCAGCAGAAACGGACAGGGGGATATTTACGAGCAGTACTTC.

The chain carries TRBV5-8 and TRBJ2-7, with a possible D match to TRBD1 (5 bases). The germline gives CDR1 SGHTS, CDR2 YDEGEE. The CDR3 has 12 amino acids. Trimming cost V 4 bases and J 3 bases, with 8 bases left between them. The CDR3 reads CASSVQGYEQYF. CDR3 sequence (DNA): TGTGCCAGCAGCGTTCAGGGCTACGAGCAGTACTTC.

The chain uses TRBV28 and TRBJ1-5; the D is unclear. Trimming removed 2 bases from V and 6 bases from J, with 14 bases in between. Per the germline V gene, CDR1 is MDHEN and CDR2 is SYDVKM. The CDR3 covers 15 residues. The CDR3 region is CASSLILVGGQPQHF. CDR3 in DNA: TGTGCCAGCAGTTTAATCTTAGTCGGAGGTCAGCCCCAGCATTTT.

This chain uses TRBV7-9 with TRBJ2-7, with 9 nucleotides matching TRBD2. Trimming took 4 bases from V and 2 from J; bases not matched to a gene: 9. Germline CDR1 reads SEHNR; CDR2 reads FQNEAQ (reference sequence). The CDR3 loop spans 16 amino acids. In DNA form, the CDR3 reads TGTGCCAGCAGCTCAGCGGGGGGACAGCGCACCTACGAGCAGTACTTC. It translates to CASSSAGGQRTYEQYF.

The chain links TRBV10-3 to TRBJ2-1; D is unclear. Germline-derived CDR1 and CDR2 are ENHRY and SYGVKD. The CDR3 consists of 15 residues. Trimming cost V 0 bases and J 1 base, with 7 bases left between them. CDR3 amino acids: CAISESSRSYNEQFF. The CDR3 DNA is TGTGCCATCAGTGAGTCTTCTAGGTCCTACAATGAGCAGTTCTTC.

CDR3 sequence (DNA): TGCGCCAGCAGCTTAACGACTAGCGGGGTACAAGAGACCCAGTACTTC. Its protein product is CASSLTTSGVQETQYF. The rearrangement joins TRBV5-1 to TRBJ2-5, with 11 bases lining up with TRBD2. Trimming removed 2 bases from V and 2 bases from J; junction bases left unmatched: 5. This CDR3 has 16 residues. Germline values: CDR1 SGHRS, CDR2 YFSETQ.

This chain joins TRBV19 and TRBJ1-1, with D unresolved. This CDR3 contains 13 residues. Germline V gene data show CDR1 as LNHDA and CDR2 as SQIVND (reference sequence). Between the trimmed V and J ends, which lost 5 bases and 5 bases, there was a span of 12 bases. The CDR3 here is CASSSGLTTEAFF. The CDR3 nucleotides are TGTGCCAGTAGTTCTGGACTGACTACTGAAGCTTTCTTT.